The next 27 T cell receptor beta chains were all read from a single sample in a study of response to subunit inactivated influenza vaccine. TCRdb analysed the RT-PCR reads with MiXCR anew, one entry per CDR3 protein. Of a few hundred thousand distinct CDR3 sequences in the sample, approximately 9.9% are singletons; the top ten hold 10% to 15%. Material: PBMCs from blood, obtained 35 to 45 days after vaccination. These TCRs come from a man aged 45-65 years who received an inactivated influenza vaccine.

In this sample, this clonotype turned up many times. The rearrangement links TRBV28 to TRBJ2-7; D gene ambiguous. Trimming stripped 5 bases from V and 5 bases from J, with 10 bases between. The CDR3 runs to 12 residues. Germline CDR1 is MDHEN and CDR2 is SYDVKM. The CDR3 nucleotides are TGTGCCAGCAGTCCTCTGGCCGACGAGCAGTACTTC. This gives the protein CASSPLADEQYF.

In the case of this clonotype: Since a much larger clone is just one base distant, this may be a read error. The chain combines TRBV12-3 or TRBV12-4 with TRBJ2-2, with 7 bases fitting TRBD2. This CDR3 has 15 residues. The CDR3 loop reads CASSFYGGNTGKLFF. The CDR3 nucleotides read TGTGCCAGCAGTTTTTACGGGGGGAACACCGGGAAGCTGTTTTTT.

At least ten counts were recorded for this clonotype. This rearrangement joins TRBV11-2 to TRBJ2-5; D remains unclear. Germline CDR1 and CDR2: SGHAT and FQNNGV. This CDR3 contains 15 residues. Trimming took off 0 bases at V and 3 bases at J, with 11 bases between the two ends. Here the CDR3 reads CASSLDAWQKETQYF. CDR3 coding DNA: TGTGCCAGCAGCTTAGATGCTTGGCAGAAAGAGACCCAGTACTTC.

In DNA form, the CDR3 reads TGTGCCAGCAGCGTAGAACAGGGTCCTTACGAGCAGTACTTC. This codes for CASSVEQGPYEQYF. V usage is TRBV9 and J usage is TRBJ2-7, with D perhaps matching TRBD1 (6 bases). The CDR3 runs to 14 residues. V lost 0 bases and J 4 bases, leaving 11 bases between the germline ends. The germline V gene has CDR1 SGDLS and CDR2 YYNGEE.

This sequence joins TRBV6-7 and TRBJ1-6; no reliable D call. TRBV6-7 is an ORF, with its function uncertain. This CDR3 has 16 amino acids. The V end lost 4 bases, the J end lost 8 bases, and 18 bases lay between the germline ends. CDR3 sequence (DNA): TGTGCCAGCAGTTCCCCGGGCAGAAGTTATTATTCACCCCTCCACTTT. The encoded protein is CASSSPGRSYYSPLHF.

This clonotype occurred many times. This chain connects TRBV7-8 to TRBJ2-2, with 8 bases identical to TRBD2. This CDR3 has 16 residues. CDR1 is SGHVS, CDR2 FQNEAQ, per germline. Trimming cost V 5 bases and J 9 bases; bases outside gene matches: 14. The chain's CDR3 is CASSNREVSGTRELFF. The CDR3 coding sequence is TGTGCCAGCAGCAACCGGGAAGTTAGCGGGACTAGGGAGCTGTTTTTT.

This clonotype appeared a few times. V usage is TRBV20-1 and J usage is TRBJ2-7, with 9 bases matching TRBD1. Germline values: CDR1 DFQATT, CDR2 SNEGSKA (reference sequence). The CDR3 contains 15 residues. Unmatched junction bases numbered 9, after V lost 6 bases and J lost 0 bases. The CDR3 coding sequence is TGCAGTGCCAAGGGCACAGGGGGCGGCTCCTACGAGCAGTACTTC. Protein sequence: CSAKGTGGGSYEQYF.

This clonotype was counted between two and nine times. The V call is TRBV9, the J call TRBJ2-7; TRBD1 aligns across 9 bases. The CDR3 is made up of 15 amino acids. V dropped 3 bases and J dropped 6; count of bases not matched to a gene: 10. The germline V gene encodes CDR1 SGDLS and CDR2 YYNGEE. CDR3 amino acids: CASSGFRDRVGEQYF. DNA for the CDR3: TGTGCCAGCAGCGGATTCCGGGACAGGGTTGGCGAGCAGTACTTC.

The CDR3 coding sequence is TGTGCCAGCAGCCCCCGTTCGGGAACGTACCAAGAGACCCAGTACTTC. This encodes CASSPRSGTYQETQYF. The chain recombines TRBV7-2 with TRBJ2-5, with a possible D match to TRBD2 (5 bases). The CDR3 is 16 amino acids. The germline CDR1 and CDR2 sequences are SGHTA and FQGNSA. V dropped 5 bases and J dropped 0 bases, with 16 bases sitting between them.

This clonotype was observed at least ten times. The V gene is TRBV5-1, the J gene TRBJ2-5, with TRBD1 as a possible D gene (6 bases). CDR1 SGHRS and CDR2 YFSETQ come from the germline V gene. The V gene lost 5 bases and the J gene lost 3 bases, with 8 bases spanning the gap. The CDR3 consists of 12 residues. The CDR3 sequence: CASRPGEETQYF. CDR3 nucleotide sequence: TGCGCCAGCAGACCAGGGGAAGAGACCCAGTACTTC.

This sequence joins TRBV7-2 and TRBJ2-5, with TRBD2 as a possible D gene (5 bases). With 1 base removed from V and 5 bases from J, the gap between germline ends came to 17 bases. Germline V gene sequence: CDR1 SGHTA, CDR2 FQGNSA. CDR3 length equals 16 residues. The CDR3, as DNA: TGTGCCAGCAGCTTAGGGAAGGTAGCGCGCCGGGAGACCCAGTACTTC. It translates to CASSLGKVARRETQYF.

This clonotype was seen more than once but under ten times. This sequence joins TRBV5-1 and TRBJ2-7, with TRBD1 matching over 8 bases. This CDR3 is built from 15 residues. Trimming cost V 4 bases and J 3 bases; bases outside gene matches: 9. Germline CDR1 SGHRS, CDR2 YFSETQ. CDR3 coding DNA: TGCGCCAGCAGCCCGGGGGCGACAGGGGTCTACGAGCAGTACTTC. Protein product: CASSPGATGVYEQYF.

This sequence joins TRBV20-1 and TRBJ2-4; D possibly corresponds to TRBD1 (6 bases). This CDR3 region has 14 residues. Germline V gene lookup returns CDR1 DFQATT and CDR2 SNEGSKA (reference sequence). The germline V and J ends were trimmed by 6 bases and 6 bases, with 18 bases remaining between them. CDR3 protein: CSATDGQISNIQYF. CDR3 DNA sequence: TGCAGTGCCACCGACGGACAGATTTCAAACATTCAGTACTTC.

V and J are TRBV5-1 and TRBJ2-6, with D uncertain. Germline V gene lookup returns CDR1 SGHRS and CDR2 YFSETQ. Trimming pared 4 bases from V and 0 bases from J, leaving 5 bases between. This CDR3 has 14 residues. The CDR3 is CASSKRSGANVLTF. The CDR3 DNA reads TGCGCCAGCAGCAAACGCTCTGGGGCCAACGTCCTGACTTTC.

V and J are TRBV9 and TRBJ2-3; D might be TRBD1 or TRBD2, each matching 5 bases. Trimming took 0 bases from V and 0 from J, leaving 11 bases between them. Germline-derived CDR1 and CDR2 are SGDLS and YYNGEE. CDR3 length: 16 residues. CDR3 sequence reads: CASSVVSRGSTDTQYF. In nucleotides, the CDR3 is TGTGCCAGCAGCGTAGTGAGCCGGGGCAGCACAGATACGCAGTATTTT.

This clonotype has a count of ten or more. The chain joins TRBV5-6 to TRBJ1-1; D gene ambiguous. The CDR3 spans 13 residues. Germline CDR1 SGHDT, CDR2 YYEEEE. Trimming removed 2 bases from V and 3 bases from J, with 8 bases in between. CDR3 protein: CASSFNRYTEAFF. In nucleotides, the CDR3 is TGTGCCAGCAGCTTTAATCGTTACACTGAAGCTTTCTTT.

J is TRBJ2-2 and V is TRBV2, with D unresolved. Trimming cost V 4 bases and J 2 bases, with 8 bases left between them. Per the germline V gene, CDR1 is SNHLY and CDR2 is FYNNEI. The CDR3 loop spans 14 amino acids. The CDR3 bases are TGTGCCAGCAGTGGTTTACACAACACCGGGGAGCTGTTTTTT. Protein sequence: CASSGLHNTGELFF.

The chain employs TRBV6-8 and TRBJ1-5, with D possibly TRBD1 on 5 matching bases. Germline V gene lookup returns CDR1 MNHGY and CDR2 SAAAGT. This CDR3 has 18 amino acids. Trimming took off 8 bases at V and 2 bases at J, with 25 bases between the two ends. In DNA, the CDR3 is TGTGCCAGCCAACCGCAGGGAAAACCGGGGGGTCGCAATCAGCCCCAGCATTTT. It yields the protein CASQPQGKPGGRNQPQHF.

This clonotype was recorded a few times. The rearrangement links TRBV5-1 to TRBJ1-1; 8 positions match TRBD1. The CDR3 extends over 14 amino acids. Germline V gives CDR1 SGHRS, CDR2 YFSETQ. V was clipped by 4 bases and J by 4 bases; unmatched bases: 6. The CDR3 region has the DNA TGCGCCAGCAGCGGAGGACAGGGTTTCACTGAAGCTTTCTTT. This codes for CASSGGQGFTEAFF.

This clonotype came up a few times. The J gene is TRBJ1-2, the V gene TRBV5-4; D might be TRBD1 (6 bases). In germline, CDR1 is SGHNT, CDR2 YYREEE (reference sequence). The CDR3 is made up of 15 amino acids. Trimming stripped 0 bases from V and 5 bases from J, with 14 bases between. CDR3 coding DNA: TGTGCCAGCAGCTTGGTTTACAAGGGGGAATATGGCTACACCTTC. It is translated as CASSLVYKGEYGYTF.

This clonotype showed up just a few times. J is TRBJ2-5 and V is TRBV14; no firm D call. The CDR3 consists of 11 residues. V was clipped by 2 bases and J by 5 bases, with 3 bases between them. CDR1 SGHDN and CDR2 FVKESK come from the germline V gene. The CDR3 region has the DNA TGTGCCAGCAGCCAAATCGAGACCCAGTACTTC. The encoded protein is CASSQIETQYF.

The chain couples TRBV5-1 to TRBJ2-7; D is uncertain. Per the germline V gene, CDR1 is SGHRS and CDR2 is YFSETQ. This CDR3 is built from 14 residues. Trimming removed 4 bases from V and 1 base from J, with 12 bases in between. The CDR3 region has the DNA TGCGCCAGCAGCCAAGCCCAGGAGTCCTACGAGCAGTACTTC. Translation gives CASSQAQESYEQYF.

This clonotype was picked up many times. This chain joins TRBV5-6 and TRBJ2-3; D is uncertain. The CDR3 covers 13 residues. In germline, CDR1 is SGHDT, CDR2 YYEEEE. Trimming stripped 4 bases from V and 0 bases from J, with 6 bases between. The CDR3 DNA reads TGTGCCAGCAGCCGCGACAGCACAGATACGCAGTATTTT. Translating it yields CASSRDSTDTQYF.

The chain couples TRBV11-1 to TRBJ2-2; D is possibly TRBD1 (5 bases). The CDR3 is 15 residues long. Trimming removed 0 bases at V and 7 bases at J, with 12 bases between. Germline values: CDR1 SGHAT, CDR2 FQDESV (reference sequence). The CDR3 nucleotides are TGTGCCAGCAGCTTAGCCCAGGGAAGTGGCGGGGAGCTGTTTTTT. This sequence encodes CASSLAQGSGGELFF. The entire variable domain, with the rest obtained from reference TRBV11-1 and TRBJ2-2, is as follows: EAEVAQSPRYKITEKSQAVAFWCDPISGHATLYWYRQILGQGPELLVQFQDESVVDDSQLPKDRFSAERLKGVDSTLKIQPAELGDSAMYLCASSLAQGSGGELFFGEGSRLTVL.

V is TRBV6-5 and J is TRBJ1-2; 9 positions agree with TRBD1. The CDR3 contains 14 residues. Germline V lookup: CDR1 MNHEY, CDR2 SVGAGI. Trimming at V came to 2 bases and at J to 8 bases, leaving 6 bases not matched to a gene. CDR3 sequence (DNA): TGTGCCAGCAGTTACCGGGACAGGGCGGGGGGCTACACCTTC. Amino acid sequence: CASSYRDRAGGYTF.

This clonotype came up many times. The chain couples TRBV5-1 to TRBJ1-1; 7 bases agree with TRBD1. J was trimmed by 5 bases and V by 0 bases; bases with no gene match: 4. The V gene's germline CDR1 is SGHRS and CDR2 YFSETQ. This CDR3 is 14 amino acids long. As DNA, the CDR3 is TGCGCCAGCAGCTTGGATGCAGGGGGGACTGAAGCTTTCTTT. As protein: CASSLDAGGTEAFF.

The V and J genes are TRBV2 and TRBJ2-7; the D is unclear. Trimming shortened V by 6 bases and J by 0 bases, and 12 bases separated the two germline ends. Germline V lookup: CDR1 SNHLY, CDR2 FYNNEI. The CDR3 has 14 amino acids. CDR3 residues: CASRSGLYSYEQYF. Written as DNA, the CDR3 is TGTGCCAGCAGATCCGGGTTATACTCCTACGAGCAGTACTTC.